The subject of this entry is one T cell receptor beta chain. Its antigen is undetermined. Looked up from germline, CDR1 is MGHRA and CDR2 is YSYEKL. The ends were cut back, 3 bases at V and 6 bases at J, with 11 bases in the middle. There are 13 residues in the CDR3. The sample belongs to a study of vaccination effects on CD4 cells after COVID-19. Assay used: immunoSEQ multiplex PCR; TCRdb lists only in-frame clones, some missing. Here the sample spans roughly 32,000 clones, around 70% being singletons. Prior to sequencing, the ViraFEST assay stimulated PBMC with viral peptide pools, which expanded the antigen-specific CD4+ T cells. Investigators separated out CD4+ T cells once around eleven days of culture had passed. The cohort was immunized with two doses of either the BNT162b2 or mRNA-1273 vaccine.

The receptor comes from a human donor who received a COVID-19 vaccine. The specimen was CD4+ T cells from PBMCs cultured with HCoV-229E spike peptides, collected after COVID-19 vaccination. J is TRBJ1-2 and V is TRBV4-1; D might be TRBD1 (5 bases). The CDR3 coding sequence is TGCGCCAGCAGCCAGCCCAGGGCTCATGGCTACACCTTC. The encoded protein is CASSQPRAHGYTF.